One and the same sample provided the 15 T cell receptor beta chains below, sequenced in a study of T cell clonality in common variable immunodeficiency. General study points: Reportedly, TCR beta sequences from common variable immunodeficiency showed fewer deletions and N-nucleotide insertions.

No antigen has been assigned to these receptors. Assay: immunoSEQ multiplex PCR; the TCRdb copy retains only in-frame clones and omits some. The repertoire consists of 20,000 to 25,000 clones, none detected only once. Source material: peripheral blood mononuclear cells. The origin of the receptors is a human donor with common variable immunodeficiency.

The table lists this clone with many counts. The CDR3 is cut off 3 residues early in the read; its end comes from the germline J gene. The same CDR3 is also encoded by other DNA sequences in this sample. The rearrangement joins TRBV4-2 to TRBJ1-3, with a possible D match to TRBD1 (5 bases). The germline V gene encodes CDR1 LGHNA and CDR2 YNFKEQ. Trimming took off 0 bases at V and 2 bases at J, with 5 bases between the two ends. The CDR3 has 14 residues. CDR3 loop: CASSQDRAGNTIYF. The CDR3 bases that were read are TGTGCCAGCAGCCAAGACAGGGCTGGAAACACC.

The table lists this clone with many counts. The sequenced CDR3 bases are TGCAGTGCTAGCGGGGGGGCCTTCGAG. It encodes CSASGGAFE. The full CDR3 reads CSASGGAFEQYF. The gene calls are TRBV20-1 and TRBJ2-7; TRBD2 agrees at 8 bases. Read sequence stops 3 residues before the CDR3 end, and the germline J gene provides the missing end. Germline V gene sequence: CDR1 DFQATT, CDR2 SNEGSKA (reference sequence). CDR3 length: 12 residues. V was clipped by 3 bases and J by 6 bases; unmatched bases: 4.

Many counts were recorded for this clone. The read ends 3 residues shy of where the CDR3 ends; the end is completed using the germline J gene. The gene calls are TRBV10-1 and TRBJ1-1, with 7 bases aligning to TRBD1. J was trimmed by 1 base and V by 4 bases; bases with no gene match: 3. Germline V CDR1 and CDR2: WNHNN, SYGVQD (reference sequence). CDR3 size: 14 residues. The part of the CDR3 DNA that was read is TGCGCCAGCAGTGCCAACAGGGGGAACACTGAA. This gives the protein CASSANRGNTE. The CDR3 reads in full as CASSANRGNTEAFF.

This clone has a count of ten or more. The read comes to an end 3 residues before the CDR3 does, leaving the germline J gene to fill in the end. V is TRBV30 and J is TRBJ2-7; D uncertain. The CDR3 is 11 residues long. Germline V gene sequence: CDR1 GTSNPN, CDR2 SVGIG (reference sequence). The V end lost 0 bases, the J end lost 3 bases, and 3 bases lay between the germline ends. The chain's CDR3 is CAWSVIYEQYF. Partial CDR3 DNA: TGTGCCTGGAGTGTCATCTACGAG.

This clone was observed at least ten times. Read data end 3 residues before the CDR3 end; the end is taken from the germline J gene. V usage is TRBV6-2 or TRBV6-3 and J usage is TRBJ2-7; possibly TRBD1 for D (5 bases). This CDR3 region has 14 residues. V lost 2 bases to trimming and J lost 2 bases, with 10 bases between them. Germline V gene lookup returns CDR1 MNHEY and CDR2 SVGEGT. The DNA read from the CDR3 is TGTGCCAGCAGTTACCAGGCAGGGACCTACGAG. Translating gives CASSYQAGTYE. The CDR3 as a whole reads CASSYQAGTYEQYF.

There are many counts of this clone. Sequencing ends 3 residues short of the CDR3 end; the germline J gene provides the rest. This rearrangement joins TRBV20-1 to TRBJ2-3, with TRBD2 as a possible D gene (7 bases). Germline CDR1 reads DFQATT; CDR2 reads SNEGSKA (reference sequence). The ends were cut back, 7 bases at V and 6 bases at J, with 17 bases in the middle. The CDR3 runs 13 residues. The sequenced CDR3 bases are TGCAGTGTTGGGGGGGCCGAGCGGGATACG. It yields the protein CSVGGAERDT. The complete CDR3 protein is CSVGGAERDTQYF.

This clone came up many times. The read stops 3 residues short of the end of the CDR3; the missing end is completed from the germline J gene. The rearrangement uses TRBV6-2 or TRBV6-3 and TRBJ2-1; 8 positions agree with TRBD2. CDR3 length: 16 amino acids. With 5 bases clipped from V and 1 base from J, the junction kept 7 bases outside the gene matches. Germline assignment: CDR1 MNHEY and CDR2 SVGEGT. The CDR3 here is CASSQPGLGSYNEQFF. The covered CDR3 bases are TGTGCCAGCAGTCAACCGGGACTAGGGTCCTACAATGAG.

This clone was found many times. The read gets to within 3 residues of the CDR3 end, and the germline J gene fills in the rest. The chain joins TRBV19 to TRBJ2-7, with 9 bases lining up with TRBD1. Germline trimming cut 4 bases from V and 1 base from J; bases unmatched to any gene: 5. Germline CDR1 and CDR2: LNHDA and SQIVND (reference sequence). The CDR3 runs to 15 residues. The chain's CDR3 is CASSREQGASYEQYF. The DNA read from the CDR3 is TGTGCCAGTAGTAGGGAACAGGGGGCATCCTACGAG.

This clone has a count of ten or more. The read is 3 residues too short to cover the CDR3 end, so that end is filled in from the germline J gene. The chain is built from TRBV5-1 and TRBJ2-3; TRBD2 is a possible D gene (5 bases). The CDR3 sequence is 13 residues long. Germline V gene sequence: CDR1 SGHRS, CDR2 YFSETQ. The ends were cut back, 3 bases at V and 6 bases at J, with 11 bases in the middle. This chain's CDR3 is CASSSASRDTQYF. CDR3 bases read: TGCGCCAGCAGCTCAGCTAGCCGGGATACG. The full variable domain, with the rest looked up from reference TRBV5-1 and TRBJ2-3, is KAGVTQTPRYLIKTRGQQVTLSCSPISGHRSVSWYQQTPGQGLQFLFEYFSETQRNKGNFPGRFSGRQFSNSRSEMNVSTLELGDSALYLCASSSASRDTQYFGPGTRLTVL.

This clone was counted only a few times. From the germline J gene comes the end of the CDR3, since the read stops 3 residues before it. The V and J genes are TRBV20-1 and TRBJ2-5; 13 positions agree with TRBD2. V dropped 5 bases and J dropped 0; count of bases not matched to a gene: 9. There are 17 residues in the CDR3. Germline CDR1 reads DFQATT; CDR2 reads SNEGSKA (reference sequence). The sequenced CDR3 bases are TGCAGTGCTTATAGTCCGACTAGCGGGGGGTACCAAGAGACC. Translation: CSAYSPTSGGYQET. The whole CDR3 region reads CSAYSPTSGGYQETQYF.

This clone showed up many times. The DNA ends 3 residues before the CDR3 does, and the rest of the CDR3 is filled in from the germline J gene. J is TRBJ2-1 and V is TRBV12-3 or TRBV12-4, with 10 nucleotides matching TRBD2. The junction had 6 bases not matched to a gene; V was cut back by 5 bases and J by 5 bases. CDR3 length: 15 amino acids. The DNA read from the CDR3 is TGTGCCAGCAGTGCTCTAGCGGGGGCCCACAATGAG. Protein product: CASSALAGAHNE. In full, the CDR3 reads CASSALAGAHNEQFF.

This clone was found many times. The read ends 3 residues early relative to the CDR3; the germline J gene fills the gap. The rearrangement joins TRBV20-1 to TRBJ2-5; 10 bases match TRBD2. The CDR3 is made up of 17 amino acids. The germline V gene encodes CDR1 DFQATT and CDR2 SNEGSKA (reference sequence). V was clipped by 1 base and J by 3 bases; unmatched bases: 11. The sequenced part of the CDR3 DNA is TGCAGTGCTAGAGTTTCAGCGGGGGGGCGGTGTAAAGAGACC. As protein: CSARVSAGGRCKET. The entire CDR3 protein is CSARVSAGGRCKETQYF.

This clone was picked up many times. Coverage ceases 3 residues before the CDR3 finishes, and the germline J gene fills in the end. This chain joins TRBV28 and TRBJ2-1, with 8 bases matching TRBD1. With V trimmed by 6 bases and J by 4 bases, 11 bases remained unmatched. The CDR3 extends over 16 amino acids. The germline gives CDR1 MDHEN, CDR2 SYDVKM. The sequenced part of the CDR3 DNA is TGTGCCAGCAGCAAGCCACCGGGACAGGAATACAATGAG. Residues: CASSKPPGQEYNE. The whole CDR3 reads CASSKPPGQEYNEQFF.

This clone was counted at least ten times. The CDR3 extends 3 residues past the end of the read, so its final part is completed from the germline J gene. The rearrangement links TRBV7-8 to TRBJ2-3; 15 bases agree with TRBD2. The CDR3 contains 18 residues. Germline CDR1 SGHVS, CDR2 FQNEAQ. J was trimmed by 5 bases and V by 0 bases; bases with no gene match: 6. The CDR3 is CASSLAPGLAGGRDTQYF. CDR3 DNA (partial): TGTGCCAGCAGCTTAGCGCCGGGACTAGCGGGGGGCAGAGATACG.

This clone has at least ten counts. Coverage ceases 3 residues before the CDR3 finishes, and the germline J gene fills in the end. The gene calls are TRBV4-1 and TRBJ2-1; the D gene is possibly TRBD2 (7 bases). The CDR3 has 17 amino acids. The germline V gene encodes CDR1 MGHRA and CDR2 YSYEKL. V was cut by 1 base and J by 2 bases, with 15 bases left in between. The CDR3 sequence is CASSQAFAGATYNEQFF. The sequenced CDR3 bases are TGCGCCAGCAGCCAAGCCTTCGCGGGGGCCACCTACAATGAG.